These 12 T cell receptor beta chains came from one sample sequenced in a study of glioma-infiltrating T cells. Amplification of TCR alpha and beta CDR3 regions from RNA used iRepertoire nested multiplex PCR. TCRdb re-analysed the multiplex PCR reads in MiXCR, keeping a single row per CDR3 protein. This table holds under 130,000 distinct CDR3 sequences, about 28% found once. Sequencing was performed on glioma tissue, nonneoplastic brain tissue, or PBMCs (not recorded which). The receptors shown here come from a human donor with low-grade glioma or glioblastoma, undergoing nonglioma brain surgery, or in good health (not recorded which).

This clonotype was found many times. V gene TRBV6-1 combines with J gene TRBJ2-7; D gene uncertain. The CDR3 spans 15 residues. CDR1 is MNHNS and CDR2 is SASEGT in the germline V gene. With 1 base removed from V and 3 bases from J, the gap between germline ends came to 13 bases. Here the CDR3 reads CASSEGSARGYEQYF. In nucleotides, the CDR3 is TGTGCCAGCAGTGAAGGGTCGGCAAGAGGCTACGAGCAGTACTTC.

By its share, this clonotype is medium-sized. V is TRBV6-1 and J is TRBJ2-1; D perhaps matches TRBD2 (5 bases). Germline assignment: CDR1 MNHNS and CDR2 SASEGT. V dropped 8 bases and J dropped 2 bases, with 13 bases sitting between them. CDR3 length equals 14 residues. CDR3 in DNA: TGTGCCAGCCGGGGAGAGGGTACCTACAATGAGCAGTTCTTC. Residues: CASRGEGTYNEQFF.

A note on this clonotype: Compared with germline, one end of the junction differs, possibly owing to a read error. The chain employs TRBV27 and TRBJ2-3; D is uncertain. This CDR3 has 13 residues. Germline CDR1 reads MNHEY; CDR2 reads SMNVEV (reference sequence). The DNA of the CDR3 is TGCGCCAGCAGTTTCTTCGCCGTTGATACGCAGTATTTT. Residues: CASSFFAVDTQYF.

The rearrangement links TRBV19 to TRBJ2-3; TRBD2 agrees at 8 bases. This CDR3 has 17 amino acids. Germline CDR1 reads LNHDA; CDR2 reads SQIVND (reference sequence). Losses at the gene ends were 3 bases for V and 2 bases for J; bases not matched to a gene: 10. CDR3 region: CASSMGFRGGPTDTQYF. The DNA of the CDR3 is TGTGCCAGTAGTATGGGGTTCCGGGGGGGTCCCACAGATACGCAGTATTTT.

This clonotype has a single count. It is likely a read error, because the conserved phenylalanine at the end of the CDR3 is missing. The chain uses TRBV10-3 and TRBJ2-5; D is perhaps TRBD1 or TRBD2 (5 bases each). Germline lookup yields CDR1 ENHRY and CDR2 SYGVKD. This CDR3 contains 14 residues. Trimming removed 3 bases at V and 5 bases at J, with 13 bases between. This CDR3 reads CAISERSGTETQYL. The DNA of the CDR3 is TGTGCCATCAGTGAACGATCCGGGACGGAGACCCAGTACCTC.

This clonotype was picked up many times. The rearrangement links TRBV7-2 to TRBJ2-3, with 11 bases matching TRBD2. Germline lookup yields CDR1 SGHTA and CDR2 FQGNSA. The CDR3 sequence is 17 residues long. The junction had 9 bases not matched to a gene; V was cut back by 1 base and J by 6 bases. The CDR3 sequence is CASSLDGLAGGGDTQYF. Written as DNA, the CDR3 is TGTGCCAGCAGCTTAGATGGGCTAGCGGGGGGTGGGGATACGCAGTATTTT.

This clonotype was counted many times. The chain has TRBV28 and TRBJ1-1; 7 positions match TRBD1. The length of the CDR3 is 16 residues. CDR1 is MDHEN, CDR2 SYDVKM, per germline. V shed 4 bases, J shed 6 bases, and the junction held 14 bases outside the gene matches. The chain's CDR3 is CASSSLRQGQRAEAFF. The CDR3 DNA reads TGTGCCAGCAGTTCGCTTCGACAGGGCCAAAGGGCTGAAGCTTTCTTT.

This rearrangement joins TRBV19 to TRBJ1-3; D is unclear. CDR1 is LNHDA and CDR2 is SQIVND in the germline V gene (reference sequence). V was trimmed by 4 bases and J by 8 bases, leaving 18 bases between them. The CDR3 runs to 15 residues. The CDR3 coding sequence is TGTGCCAGTAGTAATCCAAGGCCCGAGTCGCACACCATATATTTT. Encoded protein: CASSNPRPESHTIYF.

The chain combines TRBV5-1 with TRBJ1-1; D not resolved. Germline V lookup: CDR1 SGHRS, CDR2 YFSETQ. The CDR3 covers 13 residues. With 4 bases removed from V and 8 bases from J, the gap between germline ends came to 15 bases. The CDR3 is CASSLDDGEEAFF. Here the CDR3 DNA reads TGCGCCAGCAGCCTAGACGACGGCGAGGAAGCTTTCTTT.

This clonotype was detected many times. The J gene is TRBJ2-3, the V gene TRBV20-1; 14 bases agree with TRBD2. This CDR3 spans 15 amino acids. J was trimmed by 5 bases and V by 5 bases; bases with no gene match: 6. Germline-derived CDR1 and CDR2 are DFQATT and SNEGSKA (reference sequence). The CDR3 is CSAGGLAGGEDTQYF. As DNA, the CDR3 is TGCAGTGCTGGCGGACTAGCGGGGGGAGAAGATACGCAGTATTTT.

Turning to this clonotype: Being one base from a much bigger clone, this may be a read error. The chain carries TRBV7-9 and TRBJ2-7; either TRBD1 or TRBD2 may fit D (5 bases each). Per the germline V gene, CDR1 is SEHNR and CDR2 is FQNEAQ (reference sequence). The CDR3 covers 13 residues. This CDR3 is CASSPIGTYEEYF. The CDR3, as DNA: TGTGCCAGCAGCCCGATCGGGACCTACGAGGAGTACTTC.

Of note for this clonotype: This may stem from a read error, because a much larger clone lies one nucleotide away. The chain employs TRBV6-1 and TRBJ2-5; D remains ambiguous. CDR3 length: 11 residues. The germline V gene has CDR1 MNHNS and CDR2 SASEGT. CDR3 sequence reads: CASSAKETKYF. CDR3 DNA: TGTGCCAGCAGTGCAAAGGAGACCAAGTACTTC.